Below are 16 T cell receptor beta chains sequenced from a single sample in a study of blood T cell repertoires in COVID-19. Measured with immunoSEQ multiplex PCR; TCRdb has only the in-frame clones, and not every one. This sample has 200,000 to 300,000 clones, with 75% to 85% found just once. The sample consisted of peripheral blood. The receptors shown here come from a man aged 45-60 years with COVID-19, enrolled during active disease.

This clone has just a few counts. This same CDR3 is encoded by further DNA sequences in the sample. V is TRBV5-1 and J is TRBJ2-7, with TRBD2 matching over 10 bases. Looked up from germline, CDR1 is SGHRS and CDR2 is YFSETQ. The trim removed 0 bases at V and 2 bases at J, leaving 2 bases unmatched. The CDR3 is made up of 15 amino acids. CDR3 residues: CASSLVAGGPYEQYF. CDR3 sequence (DNA): TGCGCCAGCAGCTTGGTAGCGGGGGGACCCTACGAGCAGTACTTC.

This rearrangement joins TRBV4-1 to TRBJ1-2; no clear D. The V gene's germline CDR1 is MGHRA and CDR2 YSYEKL. The CDR3 loop spans 16 amino acids. The V end lost 6 bases, the J end lost 3 bases, and 20 bases lay between the germline ends. The CDR3 bases are TGCGCCAGCAGTCGCGGTCACGGAGGCCCCCACTATGGCTACACCTTC. This translates into CASSRGHGGPHYGYTF.

The chain is built from TRBV5-4 and TRBJ2-3; TRBD2 aligns across 13 bases. The CDR3 loop spans 18 amino acids. With 4 bases clipped from V and 6 bases from J, the junction kept 14 bases outside the gene matches. Germline V gene data show CDR1 as SGHNT and CDR2 as YYREEE (reference sequence). The chain's CDR3 is CASSRYSLAGGGWDTQYF. The CDR3 region has the DNA TGTGCCAGCAGCCGTTACTCACTAGCGGGGGGGGGCTGGGATACGCAGTATTTT.

The rearrangement joins TRBV11-2 to TRBJ2-5; a possible D gene is TRBD2 (6 bases). Germline V CDR1 and CDR2: SGHAT, FQNNGV. The CDR3 totals 16 residues. V was trimmed by 2 bases and J by 3 bases, leaving 16 bases between them. In DNA form, the CDR3 reads TGTGCCAGCAGCTTAAATCCCCCGGGGGAGAAAGAGACCCAGTACTTC. Its translation is CASSLNPPGEKETQYF. Supplemented by reference TRBV11-2 and TRBJ2-5, the full variable domain reads EAGVAQSPRYKIIEKRQSVAFWCNPISGHATLYWYQQILGQGPKLLIQFQNNGVVDDSQLPKDRFSAERLKGVDSTLKIQPAKLEDSAVYLCASSLNPPGEKETQYFGPGTRLLVL.

This rearrangement joins TRBV6-6 to TRBJ2-5; 13 nucleotides line up with TRBD2. CDR3 length: 15 amino acids. Germline V lookup: CDR1 MNHNY, CDR2 SVGAGI (reference sequence). J lost 5 bases, V lost 4 bases, and 4 bases had no gene match. The CDR3 region is CASSSTSGGAETQYF. The CDR3 bases are TGTGCCAGCAGTTCTACTAGCGGGGGGGCGGAGACCCAGTACTTC.

This chain uses TRBV9 with TRBJ1-1; the D is unclear. Germline lookup yields CDR1 SGDLS and CDR2 YYNGEE. This CDR3 is 14 amino acids long. V lost 4 bases and J 5 bases, leaving 15 bases between the germline ends. This CDR3 reads CASSTGPGGTEAFF. The CDR3 nucleotides are TGTGCCAGCAGCACTGGACCCGGAGGTACTGAAGCTTTCTTT.

V usage is TRBV13 and J usage is TRBJ2-1, with a tentative D call TRBD2 (6 bases). Germline V gene data show CDR1 as PRHDT and CDR2 as FYEKMQ (reference sequence). The CDR3 is 17 amino acids. Trimming shortened V by 3 bases and J by 0 bases, and 15 bases separated the two germline ends. CDR3 sequence reads: CASSFSAGRLSYNEQFF. CDR3 sequence (DNA): TGTGCCAGCAGCTTTAGCGCAGGGAGGCTCTCCTACAATGAGCAGTTCTTC.

The V and J genes are TRBV9 and TRBJ1-6; possible D gene TRBD1, 5 bases. V lost 3 bases, J lost 4 bases, and 14 bases lay in between. Germline CDR1 reads SGDLS; CDR2 reads YYNGEE. The CDR3 is made up of 16 amino acids. The CDR3: CASSEAGTVYNSPLHF. The CDR3 DNA reads TGTGCCAGCAGCGAGGCGGGGACGGTATATAATTCACCCCTCCACTTT.

This clone appeared a few times. CDR3 sequence reads: CASSPPGKGNQPQHF. The CDR3 DNA reads as TGTGCCAGCTCACCGCCCGGGAAGGGCAATCAGCCCCAGCATTTT. This sequence joins TRBV18 and TRBJ1-5; D is unresolved. The CDR3 is 15 residues long. The germline V gene encodes CDR1 KGHSH and CDR2 LQKENI. V was shortened by 3 bases and J by 2 bases, with 11 bases between the two germline ends.

The genes are TRBV4-2 and TRBJ2-3; weak D call: TRBD2 (6 bases). CDR3 length equals 15 residues. Per the germline V gene, CDR1 is LGHNA and CDR2 is YNFKEQ. V was cut by 0 bases and J by 2 bases, with 9 bases left in between. The chain's CDR3 is CASSQEAGHTDTQYF. CDR3 in DNA: TGTGCCAGCAGCCAAGAAGCGGGTCACACAGATACGCAGTATTTT.

The chain uses TRBV5-1 and TRBJ2-7, with 7 nucleotides matching TRBD1. The V and J ends lost 4 bases and 5 bases, in that order; junction bases with no gene match: 6. The CDR3 sequence is 13 residues long. Germline lookup yields CDR1 SGHRS and CDR2 YFSETQ. The CDR3 loop reads CASSPGQFHEQYF. The CDR3 nucleotides are TGCGCCAGCAGCCCGGGACAGTTCCACGAGCAGTACTTC.

V is TRBV6-5 and J is TRBJ1-2, with TRBD1 as a possible D gene (6 bases). V was clipped by 2 bases and J by 4 bases, with 14 bases between them. Germline values: CDR1 MNHEY, CDR2 SVGAGI. This CDR3 is built from 15 residues. CDR3 DNA: TGTGCCAGCAGTTACGGGCAGGGGCAGTTCTATGGCTACACCTTC. Its protein product is CASSYGQGQFYGYTF.

The chain combines TRBV7-2 with TRBJ2-3; TRBD2 matches 9 bases. The CDR3 covers 15 residues. V lost 5 bases, J lost 5 bases, and 8 bases stayed unmatched. From germline, CDR1 is SGHTA and CDR2 FQGNSA. The CDR3, as DNA: TGTGCCAGCAGCCGGCGGGGGGGCGCGGTAGATACGCAGTATTTT. Protein product: CASSRRGGAVDTQYF. Based on the CDR3 plus reference TRBV7-2 and TRBJ2-3, the full variable domain is GAGVSQSPSNKVTEKGKDVELRCDPISGHTALYWYRQSLGQGLEFLIYFQGNSAPDKSGLPSDRFSAERTGGSVSTLTIQRTQQEDSAVYLCASSRRGGAVDTQYFGPGTRLTVL.

The chain employs TRBV6-1 and TRBJ1-5, with D possibly TRBD1 on 6 matching bases. The V and J ends lost 2 bases and 5 bases respectively, with 13 bases between them. Germline V gives CDR1 MNHNS, CDR2 SASEGT. The CDR3 has 15 amino acids. The CDR3 DNA reads TGTGCCAGCAGTGAATCGAGGGCAGGGGATCAGCCCCAGCATTTT. Translation gives CASSESRAGDQPQHF.

The sample holds one count of this clone. The genes are TRBV29-1 and TRBJ2-3, with 14 bases matching TRBD2. Germline loops: CDR1 SQVTM, CDR2 ANQGSEA. This CDR3 region has 16 residues. Germline trimming cut 4 bases from V and 5 bases from J; bases unmatched to any gene: 8. The CDR3 reads CSVGRMTSGGGDTQYF. The CDR3 DNA is TGCAGCGTTGGTCGGATGACTAGCGGGGGGGGAGATACGCAGTATTTT.

The rearrangement uses TRBV4-2 and TRBJ2-1; 9 bases are a match to TRBD1. The CDR3 totals 15 residues. V shed 4 bases and J 9 bases; nucleotides not matched to a gene: 10. Germline V lookup: CDR1 LGHNA, CDR2 YNFKEQ. The CDR3 DNA sequence: TGTGCCAGCAGCCCAAGGACAGGGGAGACAGGTGAGCAGTTCTTC. As protein: CASSPRTGETGEQFF.